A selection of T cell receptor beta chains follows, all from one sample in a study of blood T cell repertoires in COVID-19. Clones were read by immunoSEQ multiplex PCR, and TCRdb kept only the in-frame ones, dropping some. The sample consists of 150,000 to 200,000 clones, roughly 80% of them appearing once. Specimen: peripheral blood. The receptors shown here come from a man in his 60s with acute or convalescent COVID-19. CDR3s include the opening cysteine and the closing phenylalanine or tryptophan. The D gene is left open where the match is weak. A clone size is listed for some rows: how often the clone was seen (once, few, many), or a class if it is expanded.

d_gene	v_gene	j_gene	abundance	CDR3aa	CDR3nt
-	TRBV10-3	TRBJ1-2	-	CAISELTRDPNYGYTF	TGTGCCATCAGTGAGTTAACGCGGGATCCTAACTATGGCTACACCTTC
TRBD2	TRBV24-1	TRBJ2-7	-	CATSDFGGRKYF	TGTGCCACCAGTGATTTCGGGGGGAGGAAGTACTTC
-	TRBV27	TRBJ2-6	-	CASSLIGSSGANVLTF	TGTGCCAGCAGTTTAATCGGGAGCTCTGGGGCCAACGTCCTGACTTTC
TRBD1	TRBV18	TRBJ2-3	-	CASSPPSGQGRTDTQYF	TGTGCCAGCTCACCACCGTCGGGACAGGGTAGGACAGATACGCAGTATTTT
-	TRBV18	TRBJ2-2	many	CASSPLDDTTGELFF	TGTGCCAGCTCACCACTTGACGACACCACCGGGGAGCTGTTTTTT
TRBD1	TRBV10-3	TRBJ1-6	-	CAISDTGQGASPLHF	TGTGCCATCAGTGATACAGGACAGGGGGCTTCACCCCTCCACTTT
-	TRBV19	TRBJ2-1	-	CASSIGGTAVNEQFF	TGTGCCAGTAGTATTGGGGGGACAGCGGTCAATGAGCAGTTCTTC
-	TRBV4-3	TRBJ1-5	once	CASSLGSQPQHF	TGCGCCAGCAGCCTCGGGAGCCAGCCCCAGCATTTT
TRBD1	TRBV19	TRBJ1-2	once	CASSIAQGAGGYTF	TGTGCCAGTAGTATAGCCCAGGGGGCGGGTGGCTACACCTTC
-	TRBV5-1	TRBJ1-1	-	CASSLIREGEAFF	TGCGCCAGCAGCTTGATCAGGGAAGGTGAAGCTTTCTTT
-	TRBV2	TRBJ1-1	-	CASISQGSNTEAFF	TGTGCCAGCATTTCTCAGGGGTCGAACACTGAAGCTTTCTTT
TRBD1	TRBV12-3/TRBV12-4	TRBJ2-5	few	CASSLGQLETQYF	TGTGCCAGCAGTTTGGGACAGCTAGAGACCCAGTACTTC
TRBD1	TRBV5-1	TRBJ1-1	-	CASSTERDSNFEAFF	TGCGCCAGCAGCACGGAACGGGACAGTAATTTTGAAGCTTTCTTT
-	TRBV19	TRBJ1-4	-	CASSIRSGEKLFF	TGTGCCAGTAGTATTCGCTCCGGTGAAAAACTGTTTTTT
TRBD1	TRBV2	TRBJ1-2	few	CASRPPGQGIGGYTF	TGTGCCAGCAGGCCCCCGGGACAGGGGATCGGTGGCTACACCTTC
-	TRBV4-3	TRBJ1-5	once	CASSQSQNQPQHF	TGCGCCAGCAGCCAATCACAGAATCAGCCCCAGCATTTT
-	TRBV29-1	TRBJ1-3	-	CSVEEGTSGNTIYF	TGCAGCGTTGAGGAGGGCACCTCTGGAAACACCATATATTTT
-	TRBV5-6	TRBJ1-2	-	CASSKGQVFNYGYTF	TGTGCCAGCAGCAAAGGACAAGTTTTTAACTATGGCTACACCTTC
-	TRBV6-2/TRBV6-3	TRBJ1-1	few	CASSSVGILNTEAFF	TGTGCCAGCAGTTCGGTCGGGATACTGAACACTGAAGCTTTCTTT
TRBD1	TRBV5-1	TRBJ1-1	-	CASSHGTGNTEAFF	TGCGCCAGCAGCCATGGGACAGGAAACACTGAAGCTTTCTTT
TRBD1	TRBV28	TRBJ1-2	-	CASSLYGGTGTFGYTF	TGTGCCAGCAGTTTATATGGGGGGACAGGGACCTTTGGCTACACCTTC
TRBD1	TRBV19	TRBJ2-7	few	CASSKDRESAYEQYF	TGTGCCAGTAGTAAGGACAGGGAGAGCGCCTACGAGCAGTACTTC
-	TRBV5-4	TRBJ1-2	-	CASSPEGYGYTF	TGTGCCAGCAGCCCGGAGGGGTATGGCTACACCTTC
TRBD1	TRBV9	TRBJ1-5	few	CASSTGQGNQPQHF	TGTGCCAGCAGCACCGGACAGGGGAATCAGCCCCAGCATTTT
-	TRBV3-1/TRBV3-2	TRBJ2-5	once	CASSQDQAAGQETQYF	TGTGCCAGCAGCCAAGATCAGGCAGCGGGTCAAGAGACCCAGTACTTC
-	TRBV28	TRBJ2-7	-	CASSLMTGSYEQYF	TGTGCCAGCAGTCTCATGACAGGATCCTACGAGCAGTACTTC
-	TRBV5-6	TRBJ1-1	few	CASSFTTEAFF	TGTGCCAGCAGCTTTACTACTGAAGCTTTCTTT
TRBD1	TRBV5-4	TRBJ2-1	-	CASTPRTGDYNEQFF	TGTGCCAGCACCCCAAGGACAGGGGACTACAATGAGCAGTTCTTC
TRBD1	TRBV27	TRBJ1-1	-	CASSPDRGHTEAFF	TGTGCCAGCAGTCCGGACAGGGGACACACTGAAGCTTTCTTT
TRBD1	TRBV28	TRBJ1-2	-	CASSLPGGLYTNYGYTF	TGTGCCAGCAGTTTACCAGGGGGTTTATATACTAACTATGGCTACACCTTC
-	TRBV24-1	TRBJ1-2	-	CATRTRGRGVSIRGYTF	TGTGCCACCCGGACCAGGGGCAGGGGTGTTTCCATTAGGGGCTACACCTTC
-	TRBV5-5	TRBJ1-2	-	CASSLTGGYTF	TGTGCCAGCAGCTTGACAGGGGGCTACACCTTC
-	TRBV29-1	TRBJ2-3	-	CSVEARYTDTQYF	TGCAGCGTTGAGGCCAGATACACAGATACGCAGTATTTT
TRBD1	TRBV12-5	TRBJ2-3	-	CASGAGQGAGTQYF	TGTGCTAGTGGCGCCGGACAGGGGGCTGGTACGCAGTATTTT
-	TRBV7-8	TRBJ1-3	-	CASSPQLISGNTIYF	TGTGCCAGCAGCCCACAGTTGATCTCTGGAAACACCATATATTTT
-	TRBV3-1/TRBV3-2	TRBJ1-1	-	CASSQPGEGTEAFF	TGTGCCAGCAGCCAACCCGGGGAAGGCACTGAAGCTTTCTTT
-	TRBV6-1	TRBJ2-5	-	CASSDWQEWETQYF	TGTGCCAGCAGTGATTGGCAGGAATGGGAGACCCAGTACTTC
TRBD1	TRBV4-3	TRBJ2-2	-	CASSQEGQVNTGELFF	TGCGCCAGCAGCCAAGAAGGACAGGTGAACACCGGGGAGCTGTTTTTT
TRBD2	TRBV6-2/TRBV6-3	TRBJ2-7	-	CASSYLETSGPTYEQYF	TGTGCCAGCAGTTATCTTGAGACTAGCGGGCCGACCTACGAGCAGTACTTC
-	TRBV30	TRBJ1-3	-	CAWSVGRASRGNTIYF	TGTGCCTGGAGTGTCGGCAGGGCTTCTCGTGGAAACACCATATATTTT
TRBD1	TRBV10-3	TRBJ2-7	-	CAISESQGGSYEQYF	TGTGCCATCAGTGAGTCACAGGGGGGATCATACGAGCAGTACTTC
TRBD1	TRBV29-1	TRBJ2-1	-	CSVEGTGVYNEQFF	TGCAGCGTTGAAGGCACAGGGGTCTACAATGAGCAGTTCTTC
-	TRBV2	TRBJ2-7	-	CASSDRVSYEQYF	TGTGCCAGCAGTGACAGGGTCTCCTACGAGCAGTACTTC
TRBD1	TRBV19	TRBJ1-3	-	CASSSDRDGNTIYF	TGTGCCAGTAGTTCCGACAGGGATGGAAACACCATATATTTT
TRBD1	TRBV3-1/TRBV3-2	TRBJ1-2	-	CASSRTGVQQTF	TGTGCCAGCAGCCGGACAGGGGTGCAACAAACCTTC
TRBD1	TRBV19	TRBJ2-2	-	CASRTGDANTGELFF	TGTGCCAGTAGGACAGGGGATGCGAACACCGGGGAGCTGTTTTTT
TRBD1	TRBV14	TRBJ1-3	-	CASSWDRGNTIYF	TGTGCCAGCAGCTGGGACAGGGGAAACACCATATATTTT
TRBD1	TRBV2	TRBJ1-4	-	CASARQGTNEKLFF	TGTGCCAGCGCGAGACAGGGAACTAATGAAAAACTGTTTTTT
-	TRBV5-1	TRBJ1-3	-	CASSPGQTGNTIYF	TGCGCCAGCAGCCCGGGACAAACTGGAAACACCATATATTTT